This T cell receptor (beta chain) was sequenced in a study of control samples from healthy donors and cancer patients. The germline V gene encodes CDR1 SSHAT and CDR2 FNYEAQ (reference sequence). CDR3 size: 18 residues. Of note for this clone: One end of the junction fails to match germline, which may point to a read error.

Some clones are missing from TCRdb's copy, which holds only in-frame ones; the method was immunoSEQ multiplex PCR. The sample lists fewer than 90,000 clones, 84% occurring once. Sequencing was done on a sample of blood. The sequence derives from a man aged 50 to 60 in good health. The V and J genes are TRBV7-7 and TRBJ2-3; 10 bases line up with TRBD2. Here the CDR3 DNA reads TGTGCTAGCAGCTTAAGTAGTGGTAGCGGGAGGCAAACAGATACGCAGTATTTT. Translated, it gives CASSLSSGSGRQTDTQYF.